This T cell receptor beta chain was identified during a study of Graves' ophthalmopathy and Graves' hyperthyroidism. Beta-chain TCR CDR3 regions were amplified from RNA transcripts. First-round RT-PCR relied on HTBI primers, and a second-round multiplex PCR came next. One entry per CDR3 protein results from TCRdb running MiXCR on the multiplex PCR reads. There are some 750,000 distinct CDR3 sequences in the sample; around 40% occur only once, and roughly 46% lies in the top ten. This receptor was taken from an adult man with Graves' ophthalmopathy. The sequencing sample was made of peripheral blood.

CDR3 residues: CASSDEGRDSGNTF. DNA of the CDR3: TGTGCCAGCAGTGACGAGGGGCGAGACTCTGGAAACACCTTC. The rearrangement uses TRBV2 and TRBJ1-2; weak D call: TRBD1 (5 bases). Trimming cost V 3 bases and J 12 bases, with 20 bases left between them. In germline, CDR1 is SNHLY, CDR2 FYNNEI. This CDR3 is built from 14 residues.